A single sample is the source of the 27 T cell receptor beta chains below, sequenced in a study of patients and donors after allogeneic stem cell transplantation. One entry per CDR3 protein results from TCRdb running MiXCR on the RT-PCR reads. Of 200,000 to 250,000 distinct CDR3 sequences listed, over 12% were seen once; the top ten hold 11%. The sequencing input was blood, either unsorted or a sorted T cell fraction (not recorded which). These receptors were obtained from a human donor who was either an allogeneic HSCT recipient or a stem cell or donor lymphocyte infusion donor (not recorded which). It is not recorded whose cells these are; they may come from a transplant donor.

The sample holds one count of this clonotype. This may be a read error, as it is one base from a much larger clone. The chain uses TRBV5-1 and TRBJ2-1, with 9 nucleotides matching TRBD2. CDR1 and CDR2 from the germline V gene are SGHRS and YFSETQ. Trimming cost V 4 bases and J 9 bases; bases outside gene matches: 17. The CDR3 is 17 residues long. For the CDR3, the DNA is TGCGCCAGCAGCCTGGAGACTGGCGGGAGGGCTAGCGGTGAGCAGTTCTTC. Translation gives CASSLETGGRASGEQFF.

Here the CDR3 reads CASSYSPGQGSSYGYTF. In DNA form, the CDR3 reads TGTGCCAGCAGTTACTCGCCGGGACAGGGGAGCTCTTATGGCTACACCTTC. The chain is built from TRBV6-5 and TRBJ1-2, with 10 bases that match TRBD1. The CDR3 length is 17 residues. V lost 0 bases to trimming and J lost 5 bases; unmatched junction nucleotides: 9. The germline gives CDR1 MNHEY, CDR2 SVGAGI.

This clonotype appeared a few times. The gene calls are TRBV7-6 and TRBJ2-5; D gene uncertain. The CDR3 sequence is 15 residues long. The germline CDR1 and CDR2 sequences are SGHVS and FNYEAQ. V was cut by 8 bases and J by 1 base, with 17 bases left in between. CDR3: CASGVAGWTQETQYF. In nucleotides, the CDR3 is TGTGCCAGCGGGGTGGCAGGATGGACCCAAGAGACCCAGTACTTC.

V is TRBV9 and J is TRBJ2-2, with D perhaps TRBD1 or TRBD2 (5 bases each). The CDR3 covers 14 residues. Germline V gene lookup returns CDR1 SGDLS and CDR2 YYNGEE. Trimming stripped 0 bases from V and 4 bases from J, with 7 bases between. DNA of the CDR3: TGTGCCAGCAGCGTAGCTGGGACCACCGGGGAGCTGTTTTTT. Protein sequence: CASSVAGTTGELFF. Together with reference TRBV9 and TRBJ2-2, the CDR3 gives the full variable domain: DSGVTQTPKHLITATGQRVTLRCSPRSGDLSVYWYQQSLDQGLQFLIQYYNGEERAKGNILERFSAQQFPDLHSELNLSSLELGDSALYFCASSVAGTTGELFFGEGSRLTVL.

Only a few counts were recorded for this clonotype. V is TRBV9 and J is TRBJ1-5; D is undetermined. Trimming removed 0 bases at V and 4 bases at J, with 11 bases between. The CDR3 contains 15 residues. Germline V gene data show CDR1 as SGDLS and CDR2 as YYNGEE. CDR3 region: CASSVGSVPNQPQHF. As DNA, the CDR3 is TGTGCCAGCAGCGTAGGGAGCGTACCTAATCAGCCCCAGCATTTT.

At least ten counts were recorded for this clonotype. For the CDR3, the DNA is TGCGCCAGCGGGCCGGACGGGGCGCCAACTTTCTTT. Protein product: CASGPDGAPTFF. This sequence joins TRBV5-1 and TRBJ1-1, with a tentative D call TRBD1 (5 bases). This CDR3 has 12 residues. The germline V gene encodes CDR1 SGHRS and CDR2 YFSETQ. Between the trimmed V and J ends, which lost 7 bases and 12 bases, there was a span of 19 bases.

This clonotype was counted only a few times. The genes are TRBV5-6 and TRBJ2-7; TRBD2 is a possible D gene (6 bases). Germline-derived CDR1 and CDR2 are SGHDT and YYEEEE. This CDR3 region has 14 residues. V lost 3 bases, J lost 3 bases, and 13 bases lay in between. CDR3 in amino acids: CASSSGTRSYEQYF. The CDR3, as DNA: TGTGCCAGCAGCTCCGGGACTCGGAGCTACGAGCAGTACTTC.

This clonotype has a count of ten or more. The chain is built from TRBV7-2 and TRBJ2-7; D is possibly TRBD1 (6 bases). The V gene lost 4 bases and the J gene lost 1 base, with 17 bases spanning the gap. The CDR3 spans 16 residues. The germline gives CDR1 SGHTA, CDR2 FQGNSA. The CDR3 DNA sequence: TGTGCCAGCAGCTCAACCCAGGGGTTTGGTTCCTACGAGCAGTACTTC. Translating it yields CASSSTQGFGSYEQYF.

The genes are TRBV12-3 or TRBV12-4 and TRBJ1-4; D is unclear. V lost 4 bases to trimming and J lost 4 bases, with 4 bases between them. The CDR3 extends over 12 amino acids. The CDR3 DNA is TGTGCCAGCAGTTCCATTAATGAAAAACTGTTTTTT. Translating it yields CASSSINEKLFF.

This clonotype was counted only a few times. This chain links TRBV4-1 with TRBJ2-7; 7 bases agree with TRBD2. The length of the CDR3 is 14 residues. J gave up 2 bases and V 3 bases, and 4 bases lay outside the gene matches. CDR1 and CDR2 (germline): MGHRA, YSYEKL. The CDR3 is CASSQAGLAYEQYF. CDR3 DNA sequence: TGCGCCAGCAGCCAGGCCGGACTAGCCTACGAGCAGTACTTC.

This clonotype was observed a few times. V and J are TRBV6-1 and TRBJ2-6; 7 bases agree with TRBD1. This CDR3 is 17 amino acids long. The V and J ends lost 4 bases and 0 bases, in that order; junction bases with no gene match: 6. Germline CDR1 and CDR2: MNHNS and SASEGT. CDR3 protein: CASSGGTATSGANVLTF. The CDR3 nucleotides read TGTGCCAGCAGTGGAGGGACAGCGACCTCTGGGGCCAACGTCCTGACTTTC.

This clonotype was seen a handful of times. V usage is TRBV20-1 and J usage is TRBJ1-5; TRBD1 aligns across 8 bases. The V gene's germline CDR1 is DFQATT and CDR2 SNEGSKA (reference sequence). The CDR3 runs 14 residues. J gave up 7 bases and V 5 bases, and 10 bases lay outside the gene matches. The DNA for the CDR3 is TGCAGTGCTGTCGGACAGGGCTCGGGCCAGCCCCAGCATTTT. Protein: CSAVGQGSGQPQHF.

This clonotype showed up many times. V and J are TRBV11-2 and TRBJ1-4; D gene ambiguous. Germline loops: CDR1 SGHAT, CDR2 FQNNGV. V lost 5 bases and J 8 bases, leaving 12 bases between the germline ends. The CDR3 runs to 13 residues. The CDR3: CASSLEAGEKLFF. The DNA for the CDR3 is TGTGCCAGCAGCCTCGAAGCCGGGGAAAAACTGTTTTTT.

This clonotype was counted between two and nine times. The CDR3 DNA reads TGTGCCAGCAGCTTACTGGGAGGGGACATCGGGGGCTACACCTTC. This gives the protein CASSLLGGDIGGYTF. The V gene is TRBV7-8, the J gene TRBJ1-2; TRBD1 is a possible D gene (6 bases). The CDR3 runs to 15 residues. Germline CDR1 reads SGHVS; CDR2 reads FQNEAQ. Between the trimmed V and J ends, which lost 2 bases and 8 bases, there was a span of 18 bases.

This clonotype was found many times. The chain carries TRBV6-1 and TRBJ2-3, with a tentative D call TRBD2 (5 bases). Germline lookup yields CDR1 MNHNS and CDR2 SASEGT. The CDR3 contains 15 residues. Trimming stripped 4 bases from V and 6 bases from J, with 17 bases between. The CDR3 nucleotides are TGTGCCAGCAGTGGGTCCGGGATCAATGGGGATACGCAGTATTTT. It codes for CASSGSGINGDTQYF.

The V gene is TRBV29-1, the J gene TRBJ1-1, with D perhaps matching TRBD1 (6 bases). The CDR3 runs 13 residues. The ends were cut back, 7 bases at V and 0 bases at J, with 12 bases in the middle. Germline V gives CDR1 SQVTM, CDR2 ANQGSEA. Here the CDR3 reads CSAYRGLNTEAFF. The CDR3 coding sequence is TGCAGCGCCTACCGGGGGCTGAACACTGAAGCTTTCTTT.

The V call is TRBV7-2, the J call TRBJ1-5, with D unresolved. Germline values: CDR1 SGHTA, CDR2 FQGNSA. Trimming took 1 base from V and 0 from J, leaving 7 bases between them. This CDR3 comprises 15 residues. For the CDR3, the DNA is TGTGCCAGCAGCTTAGACATTTATAGCAATCAGCCCCAGCATTTT. This translates into CASSLDIYSNQPQHF.

V gene TRBV12-3 or TRBV12-4 combines with J gene TRBJ1-4, with TRBD1 matching 8 bases. V lost 5 bases and J lost 7; bases outside the gene matches: 6. The CDR3 has 14 residues. CDR3 sequence (DNA): TGTGCCAGCAGTCGAGGGACAGGCGGTGAAAAACTGTTTTTT. Translating it yields CASSRGTGGEKLFF.

The chain joins TRBV29-1 to TRBJ1-2; D might be TRBD1 (6 bases). Germline CDR1 and CDR2: SQVTM and ANQGSEA. V lost 3 bases to trimming and J lost 7 bases, with 9 bases between them. The CDR3 spans 11 residues. The CDR3 nucleotides are TGCAGCGTTGATACAGGGTTTGGCTACACCTTC. As protein: CSVDTGFGYTF.

This chain uses TRBV7-8 with TRBJ2-4, with D unclear. CDR3 length equals 14 residues. Trimming removed 1 base at V and 0 bases at J, with 4 bases between. The germline V gene encodes CDR1 SGHVS and CDR2 FQNEAQ. The CDR3 sequence: CASSLVSAKNIQYF. DNA of the CDR3: TGTGCCAGCAGCTTAGTGTCAGCCAAAAACATTCAGTACTTC.

This clonotype showed up just a few times. This chain uses TRBV24-1 with TRBJ1-1, with a weak D call TRBD1 (5 bases). Germline loops: CDR1 KGHDR, CDR2 SFDVKD. The CDR3 covers 11 residues. Trimming cost V 3 bases and J 10 bases, with 8 bases left between them. The CDR3 coding sequence is TGTGCCACCAGTGATATGAGGGGAGCTTTCTTT. This sequence encodes CATSDMRGAFF.

This clonotype was seen only a few times. The chain has TRBV27 and TRBJ2-7, with no clear D. The V gene's germline CDR1 is MNHEY and CDR2 SMNVEV (reference sequence). V was shortened by 1 base and J by 6 bases, with 16 bases between the two germline ends. This CDR3 is built from 15 residues. The CDR3 DNA reads TGTGCCAGCAGTTTATTACCAACCCCTGGGCTCGAGCAGTACTTC. As protein: CASSLLPTPGLEQYF.

This clonotype was counted a few times. This chain links TRBV4-1 with TRBJ2-7; 8 bases agree with TRBD2. The CDR3 totals 13 residues. Per the germline V gene, CDR1 is MGHRA and CDR2 is YSYEKL. Trimming took 6 bases from V and 3 from J; bases not matched to a gene: 4. The CDR3 protein is CASSRAGGYEQYF. Written as DNA, the CDR3 is TGCGCCAGCAGTAGGGCGGGGGGCTACGAGCAGTACTTC.

This clonotype appeared a few times. The V gene is TRBV27, the J gene TRBJ2-1; no firm D call. Per germline, CDR1 MNHEY and CDR2 SMNVEV (reference sequence). The CDR3 covers 18 residues. Trimming stripped 2 bases from V and 6 bases from J, with 23 bases between. The CDR3 DNA sequence: TGTGCCAGCAGTTTAGGCTTCTTCGCCACAGATCTCGGCAATGAGCAGTTCTTC. Translating gives CASSLGFFATDLGNEQFF.

The rearrangement uses TRBV10-3 and TRBJ1-1; D uncertain. V was pared by 0 bases and J by 8 bases, with 7 bases between. There are 12 residues in the CDR3. Germline loops: CDR1 ENHRY, CDR2 SYGVKD. CDR3 sequence reads: CAISESKREAFF. CDR3 DNA: TGTGCCATCAGTGAGTCGAAAAGGGAAGCTTTCTTT.

The genes are TRBV20-1 and TRBJ1-1; the D gene is possibly TRBD1 (5 bases). This CDR3 region has 13 residues. Trimming shortened V by 7 bases and J by 3 bases, and 15 bases separated the two germline ends. CDR1 and CDR2 (germline): DFQATT, SNEGSKA (reference sequence). The CDR3 DNA reads TGCAGTGTTGGACTCGGAGGGGACACTGAAGCTTTCTTT. This encodes CSVGLGGDTEAFF.

The gene calls are TRBV20-1 and TRBJ2-1, with TRBD2 matching 7 bases. With 6 bases clipped from V and 3 bases from J, the junction kept 8 bases outside the gene matches. Germline values: CDR1 DFQATT, CDR2 SNEGSKA (reference sequence). There are 14 residues in the CDR3. CDR3 protein: CSAHGTTHYNEQFF. The CDR3 DNA follows: TGCAGTGCACACGGGACTACACACTACAATGAGCAGTTCTTC.